A selection of T cell receptor beta chains follows, all from one sample in a study of T cell changes during pregnancy in multiple sclerosis. Measured with immunoSEQ multiplex PCR; TCRdb has only the in-frame clones, and not every one. The data contain tens of thousands of clones, approximately 92% of them singletons. The sample here was peripheral blood, taken in the third trimester of pregnancy. Receptor source: a female donor in good health, enrolled as a control in a pregnancy study. Both conserved end residues are part of each CDR3. Each record gives: V gene, D gene, J gene, clone size, CDR3 length, CDR3 protein, CDR3 DNA. The D gene is left open where the match is weak. Expanded clones are given a class, and other clones once, few, many or no size at all.

TRBV27	.	TRBJ2-5	.	15	CASSSTARGKETQYF	TGTGCCAGCAGTTCGACCGCTCGGGGGAAAGAGACCCAGTACTTC
TRBV28	.	TRBJ2-7	.	13	CASSLRLAGEQYF	TGTGCCAGCAGTTTAAGACTTGCGGGCGAGCAGTACTTC
TRBV2	.	TRBJ2-2	.	14	CAGKTGENTGELFF	TGTGCCGGCAAGACAGGAGAAAACACCGGGGAGCTGTTTTTT
TRBV5-1	.	TRBJ2-1	.	12	CASRSGTNEQFF	TGCGCCAGCAGGTCAGGGACTAATGAGCAGTTCTTC
TRBV19	.	TRBJ2-2	.	14	CASSIGPDTGELFF	TGTGCCAGTAGTATAGGCCCGGACACCGGGGAGCTGTTTTTT
TRBV27	.	TRBJ1-6	once	16	CASSSRGGSYNSPLHF	TGTGCCAGCAGCTCCCGGGGTGGTTCTTATAATTCACCCCTCCACTTT
TRBV11-2	.	TRBJ2-5	.	15	CASSLSPRYQETQYF	TGTGCCAGCAGCTTAAGTCCGAGGTACCAAGAGACCCAGTACTTC
TRBV6-5	.	TRBJ1-2	.	15	CASSYTPGHQDGYTF	TGTGCCAGCAGTTACACACCGGGACATCAAGATGGCTACACCTTC
TRBV11-2	.	TRBJ2-5	once	12	CASSLKRETQYF	TGTGCCAGCAGCTTAAAGCGGGAGACCCAGTACTTC
TRBV13	TRBD2	TRBJ2-1	once	15	CASRSGLAVYNEQFF	TGTGCCAGCAGGTCCGGACTAGCGGTTTACAATGAGCAGTTCTTC
TRBV5-1	TRBD1	TRBJ1-1	.	17	CASSGVIGGKKNTEAFF	TGCGCCAGCAGCGGGGTTATAGGGGGCAAAAAGAACACTGAAGCTTTCTTT
TRBV6-1	.	TRBJ1-5	.	14	CASSEALRRQPQHF	TGTGCCAGCAGTGAAGCGCTTCGGCGGCAGCCCCAGCATTTT
TRBV9	.	TRBJ1-2	.	15	CASSPRPAEGFGYTF	TGTGCCAGCAGCCCTCGACCAGCGGAAGGGTTTGGCTACACCTTC
TRBV7-3	TRBD2	TRBJ2-5	.	15	CASSPSGGRGETQYF	TGTGCCAGCAGCCCCTCCGGCGGGAGAGGAGAGACCCAGTACTTC
TRBV25-1	TRBD1	TRBJ1-1	once	14	CASRPRQGNTEAFF	TGTGCCAGCAGGCCAAGACAGGGAAACACTGAAGCTTTCTTT
TRBV30	TRBD1	TRBJ1-1	.	15	CAWIQDRQPNTEAFF	TGTGCCTGGATCCAGGACAGGCAACCGAACACTGAAGCTTTCTTT
TRBV10-3	.	TRBJ1-6	.	15	CAISESQGKNSPLHF	TGTGCCATCAGTGAGTCTCAGGGGAAGAATTCACCCCTCCACTTT
TRBV18	.	TRBJ1-4	.	15	CASSTSGATNEKLFF	TGTGCCAGCTCAACTAGTGGGGCAACTAATGAAAAACTGTTTTTT
TRBV6-1	.	TRBJ1-5	.	15	CASSILQVVNQPQHF	TGTGCCAGCAGTATCCTTCAGGTAGTCAATCAGCCCCAGCATTTT
TRBV14	TRBD2	TRBJ2-3	.	17	CASSQVRRGGYTDTQYF	TGTGCCAGCAGCCAAGTTAGGCGGGGGGGCTACACAGATACGCAGTATTTT
TRBV28	TRBD1	TRBJ1-2	.	13	CASSVDRSYGYTF	TGTGCCAGCAGTGTGGACAGGTCCTATGGCTACACCTTC
TRBV5-1	.	TRBJ1-2	.	13	CASSLGAGNGYTF	TGCGCCAGCAGCTTGGGGGCAGGGAATGGCTACACCTTC
TRBV27	TRBD2	TRBJ2-1	.	15	CASRPRLGLAGGQFF	TGTGCCAGCAGACCTAGATTAGGACTAGCGGGAGGGCAGTTCTTC
TRBV7-2	.	TRBJ2-1	.	16	CASSLPIGGVDNEQFF	TGTGCCAGCAGCTTACCAATCGGGGGTGTCGACAATGAGCAGTTCTTC
TRBV7-8	TRBD2	TRBJ2-1	.	16	CASTDLLAGGVNEQFF	TGTGCCAGCACGGACCTGTTAGCGGGAGGGGTCAATGAGCAGTTCTTC
TRBV19	.	TRBJ2-7	.	17	CASSIDSGMPGHYEQYF	TGTGCCAGTAGTATAGATTCCGGAATGCCAGGGCACTACGAGCAGTACTTC
TRBV2	TRBD2	TRBJ2-7	once	13	CAGSSGRADEQYF	TGTGCAGGAAGTAGCGGGAGGGCCGACGAGCAGTACTTC
TRBV7-9	TRBD2	TRBJ2-1	.	15	CASSPGLAEDNEQFF	TGTGCCAGCAGCCCGGGACTAGCGGAGGACAATGAGCAGTTCTTC
TRBV7-8	.	TRBJ2-3	.	16	CASSPRGYVGTDTQYF	TGTGCCAGCAGCCCACGGGGATATGTGGGCACAGATACGCAGTATTTT
TRBV28	.	TRBJ2-7	.	13	CASSLRGINEQYF	TGTGCCAGCAGTTTGCGAGGGATCAACGAGCAGTACTTC
TRBV27	.	TRBJ1-5	.	18	CASSLLPHSGGSKQPQHF	TGTGCCAGCAGTTTGCTACCTCACTCCGGGGGGAGCAAACAGCCCCAGCATTTT
TRBV28	.	TRBJ2-7	.	14	CASSLGAANYEQYF	TGTGCCAGCAGTTTGGGGGCGGCCAACTACGAGCAGTACTTC